This T cell receptor (beta chain) was identified during a study of T cells in Graves' hyperthyroidism and ophthalmopathy. Study-wide findings and caveats: Within blood appeared most thyroid clonotypes that had expanded above 0.001. Median prediction lead before ophthalmopathy onset was roughly 6 months with the model.

From RNA transcripts, TCR beta CDR3 regions were amplified. When the TCR CDR3 underwent first-round RT-PCR, the HTBI primer set was used. TCRdb ran MiXCR on the multiplex PCR reads and lists one entry per CDR3 protein. The table records some 500,000 distinct CDR3 sequences, approximately 15% of them present only once. The CDR3 extends over 13 amino acids. Germline lookup yields CDR1 SGHRS and CDR2 YFSETQ. The V end was cut by 0 bases, the J end by 9 bases, with 10 bases between. This clonotype was seen many times. The antigen is unknown. The sample consisted of blood. The receptor comes from a woman aged 18 to 35 with Graves' hyperthyroidism. This chain joins TRBV5-1 and TRBJ2-1; tentative D call: TRBD2 (5 bases). CDR3 DNA: TGCGCCAGCAGCTTGGAGTCTGCGGGTGAGCAGTTCTTC. Protein: CASSLESAGEQFF.